The rows below give T cell receptor beta chains drawn from one sample of a study of T cell repertoires in cytomegalovirus infection. TCRdb used MiXCR to reprocess the reads, holding one entry per CDR3 protein. Among 800,000 to 950,000 distinct CDR3 sequences, around a third were seen once, and the ten largest hold over 10%. Their specific antigens are unknown. The input for sequencing was cultured CD8+ T cells from PBMCs, taken from culture after CMV antigen stimulation. The receptor source for this set is a human donor in good health (CMV status not recorded). Some clones in this sample may be carry-over from other donors' samples. Each CDR3 is given with its conserved first and last residue. Each record gives: clone size, J gene, CDR3 length, V gene, D gene, CDR3 DNA, CDR3 protein. D genes are given only for firm matches. Some rows mark clone size as missing; the rest say once, few, many or name a class of expanded clone.

many | TRBJ1-4 | 15 | TRBV7-6 | TRBD1 | TGTGCCAGCAGCTACTGGACAGGGGAGGGTGAAAAACTGTTTTTT | CASSYWTGEGEKLFF
few | TRBJ1-5 | 15 | TRBV6-2/TRBV6-3 | NA | TGTGCCAGCAGTTACCCCACGGGGGTAGGGGAGCCCCAGCATTTT | CASSYPTGVGEPQHF
many | TRBJ2-7 | 15 | TRBV12-3/TRBV12-4 | TRBD1 | TGTGCCAGCAGTTCGACAGGGTCGAGCTCCTACGAGCAGTACTTC | CASSSTGSSSYEQYF
NA | TRBJ1-5 | 16 | TRBV4-1 | NA | TGCGCCAGCAGCCAAGGCGCTTCGGGGGGGAATCAGCCCCAGCATTTT | CASSQGASGGNQPQHF
few | TRBJ2-3 | 16 | TRBV7-6 | TRBD2 | TGTGCCAGCAGCGAAAAACTAGCGGGGGATGAAGATACGCAGTATTTT | CASSEKLAGDEDTQYF
NA | TRBJ2-3 | 18 | TRBV12-3/TRBV12-4 | TRBD2 | TGTGCCAGCAGTTTCACGCTAGCGGGGGGGCACAGCACAGATACGCAGTATTTT | CASSFTLAGGHSTDTQYF
NA | TRBJ1-1 | 16 | TRBV9 | TRBD1 | TGTGCCAGCAGCGACCAAAGACAGGGCCTGAACACTGAAGCTTTCTTT | CASSDQRQGLNTEAFF
many | TRBJ1-4 | 15 | TRBV6-5 | NA | TGTGCCAGCAGTTACTCGAAACGGGGTAATGAAAAACTGTTTTTT | CASSYSKRGNEKLFF
many | TRBJ2-1 | 12 | TRBV7-9 | NA | TGTGCCAGCAGTTCGACAGTCAATGAGCAGTTCTTC | CASSSTVNEQFF
NA | TRBJ2-3 | 14 | TRBV6-2/TRBV6-3 | NA | TGTGCCAGCTTCAGGGGAGGATCCACAGATACGCAGTATTTT | CASFRGGSTDTQYF
few | TRBJ2-5 | 17 | TRBV12-5 | TRBD1 | TGTGCTAGTGGTTCCCGGGACAGGGGAACGTACCAAGAGACCCAGTACTTC | CASGSRDRGTYQETQYF
NA | TRBJ1-2 | 13 | TRBV19 | NA | TGTGCCACCCTAGCGGGGACACCCTATGGCTACACCTTC | CATLAGTPYGYTF
few | TRBJ2-3 | 16 | TRBV27 | TRBD2 | TGTGCCAGCAGTCCCTTAGATAGCGGGAGTACAGATACGCAGTATTTT | CASSPLDSGSTDTQYF
NA | TRBJ2-1 | 16 | TRBV4-1 | NA | TGCGCCAGCAGCCACCATTCCAACGGGCTTTACAATGAGCAGTTCTTC | CASSHHSNGLYNEQFF